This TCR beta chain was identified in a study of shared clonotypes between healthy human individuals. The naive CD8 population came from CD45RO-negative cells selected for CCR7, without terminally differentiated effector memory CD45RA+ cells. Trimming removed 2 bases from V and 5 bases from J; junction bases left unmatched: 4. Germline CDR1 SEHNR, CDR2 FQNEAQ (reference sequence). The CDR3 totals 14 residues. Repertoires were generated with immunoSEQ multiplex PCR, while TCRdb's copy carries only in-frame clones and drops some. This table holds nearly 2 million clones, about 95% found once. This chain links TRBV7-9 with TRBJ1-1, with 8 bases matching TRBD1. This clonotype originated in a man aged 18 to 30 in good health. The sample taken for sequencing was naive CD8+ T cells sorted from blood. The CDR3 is CASSLHQGATEAFF. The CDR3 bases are TGTGCCAGCAGCTTACACCAGGGGGCGACTGAAGCTTTCTTT.